Included here is one T cell receptor (beta chain) sequence, with context. These data originate in a study of shared T cell receptors in the human thymus. Germline V gene sequence: CDR1 SGHTA, CDR2 FQGNSA. V was trimmed by 2 bases and J by 0 bases, leaving 3 bases between them. The CDR3 spans 13 residues. The protocol was immunoSEQ multiplex PCR, while the TCRdb copy is restricted to in-frame clones and leaves out a portion. The data contain 55,000 to 75,000 clones, roughly 96% of them seen just once; the ten biggest clones take up around 0.03%. This receptor was obtained from a human donor. The specimen was thymocytes. J is TRBJ2-3 and V is TRBV7-2, with D unresolved. The CDR3: CASSLSSTDTQYF. DNA for the CDR3: TGTGCCAGCAGCTTATCGAGCACAGATACGCAGTATTTT.